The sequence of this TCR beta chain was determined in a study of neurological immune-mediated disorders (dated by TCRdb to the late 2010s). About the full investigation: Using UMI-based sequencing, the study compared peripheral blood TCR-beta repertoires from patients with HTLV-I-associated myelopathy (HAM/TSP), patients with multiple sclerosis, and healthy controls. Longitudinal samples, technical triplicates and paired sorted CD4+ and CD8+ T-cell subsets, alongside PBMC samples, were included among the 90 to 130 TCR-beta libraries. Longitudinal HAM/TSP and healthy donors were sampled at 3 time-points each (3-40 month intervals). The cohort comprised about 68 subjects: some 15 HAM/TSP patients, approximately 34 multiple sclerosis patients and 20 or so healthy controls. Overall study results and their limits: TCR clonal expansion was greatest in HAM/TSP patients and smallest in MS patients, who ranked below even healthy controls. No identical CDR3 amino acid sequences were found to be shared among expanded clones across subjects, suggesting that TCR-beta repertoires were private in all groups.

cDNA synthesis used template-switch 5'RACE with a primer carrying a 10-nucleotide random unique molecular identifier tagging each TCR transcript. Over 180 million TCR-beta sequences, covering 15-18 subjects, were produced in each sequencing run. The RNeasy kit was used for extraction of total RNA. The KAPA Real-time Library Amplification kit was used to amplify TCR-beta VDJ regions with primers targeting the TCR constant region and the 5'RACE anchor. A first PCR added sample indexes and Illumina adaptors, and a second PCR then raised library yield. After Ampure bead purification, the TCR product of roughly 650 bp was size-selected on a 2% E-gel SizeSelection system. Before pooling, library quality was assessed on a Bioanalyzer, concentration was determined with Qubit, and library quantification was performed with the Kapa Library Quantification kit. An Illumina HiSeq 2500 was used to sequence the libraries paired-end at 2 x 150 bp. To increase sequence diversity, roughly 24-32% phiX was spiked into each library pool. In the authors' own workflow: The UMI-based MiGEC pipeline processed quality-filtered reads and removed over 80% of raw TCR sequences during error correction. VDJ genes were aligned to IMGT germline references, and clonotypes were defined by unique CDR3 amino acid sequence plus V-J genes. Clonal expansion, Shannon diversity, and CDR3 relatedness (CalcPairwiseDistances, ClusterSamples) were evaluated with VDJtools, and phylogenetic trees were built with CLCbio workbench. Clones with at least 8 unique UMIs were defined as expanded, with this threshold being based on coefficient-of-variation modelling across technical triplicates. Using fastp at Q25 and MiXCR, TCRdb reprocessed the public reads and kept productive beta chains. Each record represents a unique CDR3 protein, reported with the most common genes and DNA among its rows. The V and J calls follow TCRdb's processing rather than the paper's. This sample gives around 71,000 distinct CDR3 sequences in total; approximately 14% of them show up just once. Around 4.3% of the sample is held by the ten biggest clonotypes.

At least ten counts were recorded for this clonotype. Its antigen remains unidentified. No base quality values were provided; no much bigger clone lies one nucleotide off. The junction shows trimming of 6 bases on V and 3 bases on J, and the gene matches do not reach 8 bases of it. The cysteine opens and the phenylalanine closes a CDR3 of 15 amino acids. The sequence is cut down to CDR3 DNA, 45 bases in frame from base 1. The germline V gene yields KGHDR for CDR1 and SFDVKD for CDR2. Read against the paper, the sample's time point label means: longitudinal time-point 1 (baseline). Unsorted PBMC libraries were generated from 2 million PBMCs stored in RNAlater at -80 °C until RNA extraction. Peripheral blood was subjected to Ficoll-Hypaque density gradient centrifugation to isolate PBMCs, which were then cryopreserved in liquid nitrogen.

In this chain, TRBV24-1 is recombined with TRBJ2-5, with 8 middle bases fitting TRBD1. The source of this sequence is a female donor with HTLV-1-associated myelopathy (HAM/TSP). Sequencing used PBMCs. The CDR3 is CATSLRGPEKETQYF. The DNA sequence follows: TGTGCCACCAGTCTCAGGGGGCCAGAAAAAGAGACCCAGTACTTC.